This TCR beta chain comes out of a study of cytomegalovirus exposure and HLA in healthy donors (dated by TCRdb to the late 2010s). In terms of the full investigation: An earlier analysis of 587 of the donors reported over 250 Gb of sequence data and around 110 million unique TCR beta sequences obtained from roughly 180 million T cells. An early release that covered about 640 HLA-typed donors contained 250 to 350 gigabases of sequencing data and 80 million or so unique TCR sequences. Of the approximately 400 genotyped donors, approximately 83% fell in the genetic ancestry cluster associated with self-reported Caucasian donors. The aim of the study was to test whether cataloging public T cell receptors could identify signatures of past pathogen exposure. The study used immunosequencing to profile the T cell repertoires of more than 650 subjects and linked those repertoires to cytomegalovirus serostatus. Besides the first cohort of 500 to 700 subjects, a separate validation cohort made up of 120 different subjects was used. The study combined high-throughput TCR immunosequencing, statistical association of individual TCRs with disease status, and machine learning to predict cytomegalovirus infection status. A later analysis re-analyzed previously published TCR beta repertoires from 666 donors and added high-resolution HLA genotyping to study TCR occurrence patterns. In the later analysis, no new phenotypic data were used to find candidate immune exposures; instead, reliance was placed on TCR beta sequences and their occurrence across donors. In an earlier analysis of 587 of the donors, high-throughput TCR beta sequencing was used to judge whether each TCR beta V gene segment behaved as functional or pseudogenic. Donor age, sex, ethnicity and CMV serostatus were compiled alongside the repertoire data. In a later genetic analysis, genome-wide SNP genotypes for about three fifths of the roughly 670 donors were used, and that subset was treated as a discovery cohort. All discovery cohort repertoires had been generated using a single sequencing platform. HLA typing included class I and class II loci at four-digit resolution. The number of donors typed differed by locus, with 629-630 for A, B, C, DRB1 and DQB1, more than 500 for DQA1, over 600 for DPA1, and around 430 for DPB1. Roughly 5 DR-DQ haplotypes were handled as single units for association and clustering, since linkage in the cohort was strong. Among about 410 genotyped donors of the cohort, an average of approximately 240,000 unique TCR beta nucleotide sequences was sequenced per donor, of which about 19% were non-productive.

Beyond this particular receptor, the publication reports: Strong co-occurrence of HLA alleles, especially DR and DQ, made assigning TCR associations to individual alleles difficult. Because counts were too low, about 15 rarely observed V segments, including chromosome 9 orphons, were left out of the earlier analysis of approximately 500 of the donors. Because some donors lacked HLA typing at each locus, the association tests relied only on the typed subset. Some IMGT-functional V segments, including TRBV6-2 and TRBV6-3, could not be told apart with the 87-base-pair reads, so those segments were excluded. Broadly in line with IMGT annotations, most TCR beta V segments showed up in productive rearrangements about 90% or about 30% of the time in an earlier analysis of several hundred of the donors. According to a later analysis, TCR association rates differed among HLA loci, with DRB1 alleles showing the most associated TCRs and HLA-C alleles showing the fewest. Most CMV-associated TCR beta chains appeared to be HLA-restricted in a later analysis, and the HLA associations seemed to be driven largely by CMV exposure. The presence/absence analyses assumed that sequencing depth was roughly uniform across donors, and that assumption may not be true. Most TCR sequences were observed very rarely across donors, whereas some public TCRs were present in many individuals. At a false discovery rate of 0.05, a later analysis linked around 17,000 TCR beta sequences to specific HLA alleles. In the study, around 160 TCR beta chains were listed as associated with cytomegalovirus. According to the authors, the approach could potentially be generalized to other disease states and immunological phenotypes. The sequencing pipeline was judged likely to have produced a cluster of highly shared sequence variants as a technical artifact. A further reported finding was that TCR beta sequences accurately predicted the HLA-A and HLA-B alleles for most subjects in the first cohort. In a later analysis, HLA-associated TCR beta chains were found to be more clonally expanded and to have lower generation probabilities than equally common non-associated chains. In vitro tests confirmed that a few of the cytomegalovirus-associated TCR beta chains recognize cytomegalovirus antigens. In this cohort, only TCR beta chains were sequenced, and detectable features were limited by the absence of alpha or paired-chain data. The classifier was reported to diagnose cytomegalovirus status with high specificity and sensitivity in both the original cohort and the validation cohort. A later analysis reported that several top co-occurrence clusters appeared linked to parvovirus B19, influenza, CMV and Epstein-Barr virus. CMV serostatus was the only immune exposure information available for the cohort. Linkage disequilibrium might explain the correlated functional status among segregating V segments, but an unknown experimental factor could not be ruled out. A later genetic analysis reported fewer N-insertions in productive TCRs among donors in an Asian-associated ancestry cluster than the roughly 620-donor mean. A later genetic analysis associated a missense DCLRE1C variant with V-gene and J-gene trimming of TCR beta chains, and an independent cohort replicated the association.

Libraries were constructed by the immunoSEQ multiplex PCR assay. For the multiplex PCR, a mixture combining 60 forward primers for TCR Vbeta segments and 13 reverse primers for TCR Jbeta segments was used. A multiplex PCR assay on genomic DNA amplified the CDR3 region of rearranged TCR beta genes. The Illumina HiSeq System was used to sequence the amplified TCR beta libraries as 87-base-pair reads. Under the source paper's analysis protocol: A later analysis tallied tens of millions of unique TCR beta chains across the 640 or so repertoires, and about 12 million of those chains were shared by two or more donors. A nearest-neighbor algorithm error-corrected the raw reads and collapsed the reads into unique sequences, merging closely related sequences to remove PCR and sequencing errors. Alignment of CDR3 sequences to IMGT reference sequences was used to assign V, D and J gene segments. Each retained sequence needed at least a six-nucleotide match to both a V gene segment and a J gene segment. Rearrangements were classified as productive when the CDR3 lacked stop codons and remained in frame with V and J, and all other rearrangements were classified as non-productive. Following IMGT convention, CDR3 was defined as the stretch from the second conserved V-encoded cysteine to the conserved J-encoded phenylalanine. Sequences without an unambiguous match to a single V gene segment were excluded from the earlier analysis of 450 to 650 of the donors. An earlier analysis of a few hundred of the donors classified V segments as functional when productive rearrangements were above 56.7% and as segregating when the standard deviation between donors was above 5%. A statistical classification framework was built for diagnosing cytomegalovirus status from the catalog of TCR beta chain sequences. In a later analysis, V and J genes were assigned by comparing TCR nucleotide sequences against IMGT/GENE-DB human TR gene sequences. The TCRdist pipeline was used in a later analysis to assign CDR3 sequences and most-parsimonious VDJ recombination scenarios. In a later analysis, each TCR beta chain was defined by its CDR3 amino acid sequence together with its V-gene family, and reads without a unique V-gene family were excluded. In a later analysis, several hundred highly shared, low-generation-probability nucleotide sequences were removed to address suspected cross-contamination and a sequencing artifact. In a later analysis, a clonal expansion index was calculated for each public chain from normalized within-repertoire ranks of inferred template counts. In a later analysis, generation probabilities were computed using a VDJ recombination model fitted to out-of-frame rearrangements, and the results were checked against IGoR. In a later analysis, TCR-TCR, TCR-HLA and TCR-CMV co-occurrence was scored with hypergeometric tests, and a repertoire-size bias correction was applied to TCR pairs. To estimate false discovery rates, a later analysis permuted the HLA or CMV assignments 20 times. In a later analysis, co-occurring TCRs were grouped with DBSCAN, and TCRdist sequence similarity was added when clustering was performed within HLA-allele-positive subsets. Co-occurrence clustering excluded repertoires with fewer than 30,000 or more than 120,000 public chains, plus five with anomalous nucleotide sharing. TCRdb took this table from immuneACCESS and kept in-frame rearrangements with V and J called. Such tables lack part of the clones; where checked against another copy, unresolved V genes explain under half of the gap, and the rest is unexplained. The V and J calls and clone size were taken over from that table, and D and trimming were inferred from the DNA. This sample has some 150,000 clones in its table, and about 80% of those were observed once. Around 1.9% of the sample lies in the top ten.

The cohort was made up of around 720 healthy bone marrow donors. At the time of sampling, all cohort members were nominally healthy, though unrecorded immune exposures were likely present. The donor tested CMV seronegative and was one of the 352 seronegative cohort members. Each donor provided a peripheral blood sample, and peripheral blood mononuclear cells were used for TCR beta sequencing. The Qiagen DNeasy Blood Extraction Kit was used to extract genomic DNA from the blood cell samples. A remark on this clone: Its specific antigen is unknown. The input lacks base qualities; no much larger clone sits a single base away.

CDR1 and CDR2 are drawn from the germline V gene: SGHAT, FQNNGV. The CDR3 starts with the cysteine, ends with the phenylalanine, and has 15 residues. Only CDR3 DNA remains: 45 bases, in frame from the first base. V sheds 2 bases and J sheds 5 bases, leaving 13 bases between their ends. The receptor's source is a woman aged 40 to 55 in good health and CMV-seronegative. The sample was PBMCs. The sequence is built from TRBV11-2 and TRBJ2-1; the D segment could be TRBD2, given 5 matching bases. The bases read TGTGCCAGCAGCTTATCACCGGACTTCCACAATGAGCAGTTCTTC. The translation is CASSLSPDFHNEQFF.